One and the same sample provided the 29 T cell receptor beta chains below, sequenced in a study of blood T cell repertoires in COVID-19. Libraries were prepared by immunoSEQ multiplex PCR; TCRdb keeps only in-frame clonotypes and omits some of them. The sample includes some 220,000 clones, approximately 84% of them seen just once. The sequenced material came from peripheral blood. These receptors were taken from a man aged 45-65 years with acute or convalescent COVID-19.

V and J are TRBV6-5 and TRBJ1-4, with D maybe TRBD1 (5 bases). Per germline, CDR1 MNHEY and CDR2 SVGAGI. The CDR3 has 14 residues. V was trimmed by 6 bases and J by 2 bases, leaving 10 bases between them. CDR3 in amino acids: CASRSGITNEKLFF. For the CDR3, the DNA is TGTGCCAGCAGATCAGGGATCACTAATGAAAAACTGTTTTTT.

The chain couples TRBV19 to TRBJ2-5; 7 bases agree with TRBD1. With V trimmed by 6 bases and J by 1 base, 2 bases remained unmatched. Germline values: CDR1 LNHDA, CDR2 SQIVND (reference sequence). The CDR3 is made up of 13 amino acids. CDR3 sequence (DNA): TGTGCCAGTAGCAAGGGGGCCCAAGAGACCCAGTACTTC. It yields the protein CASSKGAQETQYF.

This clone was observed a handful of times. The CDR3 bases are TGCGCCAGCAGCCAAGATGCGGAGGAGAGCTCCTACGAGCAGTACTTC. This codes for CASSQDAEESSYEQYF. This chain uses TRBV4-1 with TRBJ2-7; the D gene is possibly TRBD2 (5 bases). Looked up from germline, CDR1 is MGHRA and CDR2 is YSYEKL. V was cut by 0 bases and J by 0 bases, with 12 bases left in between. This CDR3 comprises 16 residues.

This chain connects TRBV28 to TRBJ1-5; D might be TRBD1 (5 bases). CDR1 MDHEN and CDR2 SYDVKM come from the germline V gene. The CDR3 is 14 amino acids. Trimming removed 2 bases at V and 5 bases at J, with 10 bases between. Here the CDR3 reads CASSLQLTDQPQHF. The CDR3 DNA reads as TGTGCCAGCAGTTTACAACTGACAGATCAGCCCCAGCATTTT.

This chain uses TRBV11-3 with TRBJ1-2, with a tentative D call TRBD1 (5 bases). Deletions cut 4 bases from V and 0 bases from J, with 12 bases between. The CDR3 spans 15 residues. Germline-derived CDR1 and CDR2 are SGHNT and YENEEA. The CDR3 DNA is TGTGCCAGCAGCTCCGACAGCTCAGCTAACTATGGCTACACCTTC. It encodes CASSSDSSANYGYTF.

This chain uses TRBV5-4 with TRBJ2-3; 9 nucleotides line up with TRBD1. V shed 4 bases, J shed 3 bases, and the junction held 9 bases outside the gene matches. This CDR3 is built from 16 residues. Germline V gene sequence: CDR1 SGHNT, CDR2 YYREEE (reference sequence). CDR3 amino acids: CASSRRTGAETDTQYF. The CDR3 DNA follows: TGTGCCAGCAGCAGACGGACAGGGGCGGAAACAGATACGCAGTATTTT.

The rearrangement uses TRBV19 and TRBJ1-2; no reliable D call. From germline, CDR1 is LNHDA and CDR2 SQIVND (reference sequence). This CDR3 has 16 residues. V lost 9 bases and J 8 bases, leaving 28 bases between the germline ends. The CDR3 nucleotides are TGTGCCAGCACTAGCCCAAATTCTTTGGGGATGGCCGGCTACACCTTC. Translation: CASTSPNSLGMAGYTF.

V is TRBV9 and J is TRBJ2-6, with 7 bases lining up with TRBD1. J was trimmed by 4 bases and V by 4 bases; bases with no gene match: 8. The CDR3 has 16 residues. Germline V gives CDR1 SGDLS, CDR2 YYNGEE. The CDR3: CASSSNRGAGANVLTF. DNA of the CDR3: TGTGCCAGCAGCTCGAACAGGGGAGCAGGGGCCAACGTCCTGACTTTC.

V and J are TRBV2 and TRBJ2-7; no definite D call. Trimming took off 5 bases at V and 0 bases at J, with 8 bases between the two ends. Germline-derived CDR1 and CDR2 are SNHLY and FYNNEI. The CDR3 runs 13 residues. The CDR3 DNA reads TGTGCCAGCAGTATCGCAGTCTCCTACGAGCAGTACTTC. This codes for CASSIAVSYEQYF. Supplemented by reference TRBV2 and TRBJ2-7, the full variable domain reads EPEVTQTPSHQVTQMGQEVILRCVPISNHLYFYWYRQILGQKVEFLVSFYNNEISEKSEIFDDQFSVERPDGSNFTLKIRSTKLEDSAMYFCASSIAVSYEQYFGPGTRLTVT.

The CDR3 reads CASSPTPTGNYGYTF. As DNA, the CDR3 is TGTGCCAGCAGTCCGACTCCAACAGGGAACTATGGCTACACCTTC. The genes are TRBV27 and TRBJ1-2, with D possibly being TRBD1 (6 bases). V lost 5 bases, J lost 2 bases, and 15 bases lay in between. Germline V gene data show CDR1 as MNHEY and CDR2 as SMNVEV (reference sequence). The CDR3 is 15 amino acids.

V usage is TRBV5-4 and J usage is TRBJ2-7; 9 positions match TRBD1. The germline CDR1 and CDR2 sequences are SGHNT and YYREEE (reference sequence). The trim removed 2 bases at V and 7 bases at J, leaving 7 bases unmatched. The CDR3 spans 14 residues. CDR3 coding DNA: TGTGCCAGCAGCTTTCGGGACAGGGTCTTAGAGCAGTACTTC. This translates into CASSFRDRVLEQYF.

This chain links TRBV6-5 with TRBJ1-2; no firm D call. Trimming removed 2 bases at V and 8 bases at J, with 15 bases between. The length of the CDR3 is 14 residues. Germline assignment: CDR1 MNHEY and CDR2 SVGAGI. The CDR3 is CASSYVMAGRGYTF. CDR3 coding DNA: TGTGCCAGCAGTTACGTGATGGCAGGCCGCGGCTACACCTTC.

This chain connects TRBV27 to TRBJ1-6; TRBD1 might be the D (5 bases). CDR1 and CDR2 (germline): MNHEY, SMNVEV (reference sequence). The CDR3 loop spans 14 amino acids. V was pared by 3 bases and J by 10 bases, with 13 bases between. The CDR3, as DNA: TGTGCCAGCAGTTTTGGGGGGGAATCATCACCCCTCCACTTT. Its protein is CASSFGGESSPLHF.

The chain combines TRBV10-3 with TRBJ2-7, with 8 bases lining up with TRBD1. The length of the CDR3 is 16 residues. Germline values: CDR1 ENHRY, CDR2 SYGVKD. V lost 3 bases and J lost 2; bases outside the gene matches: 9. The CDR3: CAISDPPGQATYEQYF. The CDR3 nucleotides are TGTGCCATCAGTGACCCCCCGGGACAGGCAACCTACGAGCAGTACTTC.

The chain links TRBV6-5 to TRBJ1-2, with 11 bases matching TRBD1. Per the germline V gene, CDR1 is MNHEY and CDR2 is SVGAGI. The CDR3 is made up of 14 amino acids. The junction had 4 bases not matched to a gene; V was cut back by 2 bases and J by 8 bases. The CDR3 coding sequence is TGTGCCAGCAGTTACCGGGACAGGGGGATCGGCTACACCTTC. Amino acids: CASSYRDRGIGYTF.

There are a few counts of this clone. This chain connects TRBV28 to TRBJ1-5; tentative D call: TRBD1 (6 bases). This CDR3 region has 16 residues. V was trimmed by 5 bases and J by 1 base, leaving 15 bases between them. Germline V gene data show CDR1 as MDHEN and CDR2 as SYDVKM. The DNA of the CDR3 is TGTGCCAGCAGTCCTCCGGGGGGGCGGAGCAATCAGCCCCAGCATTTT. This encodes CASSPPGGRSNQPQHF. The whole variable domain, remainder taken from reference TRBV28 and TRBJ1-5, is DVKVTQSSRYLVKRTGEKVFLECVQDMDHENMFWYRQDPGLGLRLIYFSYDVKMKEKGDIPEGYSVSREKKERFSLILESASTNQTSMYLCASSPPGGRSNQPQHFGDGTRLSIL.

This chain connects TRBV12-3 or TRBV12-4 to TRBJ1-1; D is perhaps TRBD1 (5 bases). The CDR3 loop spans 12 amino acids. V was pared by 6 bases and J by 5 bases, with 10 bases between. In DNA, the CDR3 is TGTGCCAGCAGCACAGGTATTACTGAAGCTTTCTTT. Its translation: CASSTGITEAFF.

This sequence joins TRBV10-3 and TRBJ1-1; unclear D gene. Germline assignment: CDR1 ENHRY and CDR2 SYGVKD. There are 12 residues in the CDR3. Trimming removed 2 bases from V and 4 bases from J, with 5 bases in between. CDR3 nucleotides: TGTGCCATCAGTGAGGTAGTCACTGAAGCTTTCTTT. It codes for CAISEVVTEAFF.

This clone was counted between two and nine times. V usage is TRBV5-1 and J usage is TRBJ1-4; D is undetermined. Germline-derived CDR1 and CDR2 are SGHRS and YFSETQ. The CDR3 loop spans 13 amino acids. The V and J ends lost 4 bases and 8 bases respectively, with 12 bases between them. CDR3 protein: CASSRAGEEKLFF. The CDR3 DNA reads TGCGCCAGCAGCCGGGCTGGGGAGGAAAAACTGTTTTTT.

At least ten counts were recorded for this clone. This sequence joins TRBV5-6 and TRBJ2-3; the D gene is possibly TRBD2 (5 bases). V lost 3 bases and J 4 bases, leaving 6 bases between the germline ends. The CDR3 totals 12 residues. Germline lookup yields CDR1 SGHDT and CDR2 YYEEEE. The CDR3 nucleotides read TGTGCCAGCAGCTCGGGGTCAGATACGCAGTATTTT. Its protein is CASSSGSDTQYF. The whole variable domain, remainder taken from reference TRBV5-6 and TRBJ2-3, is DAGVTQSPTHLIKTRGQQVTLRCSPKSGHDTVSWYQQALGQGPQFIFQYYEEEERQRGNFPDRFSGHQFPNYSSELNVNALLLGDSALYLCASSSGSDTQYFGPGTRLTVL.

The chain is built from TRBV9 and TRBJ2-1; 16 bases are a match to TRBD2. Germline-derived CDR1 and CDR2 are SGDLS and YYNGEE. The ends lost 3 bases at V and 10 bases at J; junction bases unmatched: 7. This CDR3 is 16 amino acids long. CDR3 residues: CASSDGTSGRAGEQFF. The CDR3 DNA is TGTGCCAGCAGCGATGGGACTAGCGGGAGGGCCGGGGAGCAGTTCTTC. The complete variable domain, with remaining parts taken from reference TRBV9 and TRBJ2-1, reads DSGVTQTPKHLITATGQRVTLRCSPRSGDLSVYWYQQSLDQGLQFLIQYYNGEERAKGNILERFSAQQFPDLHSELNLSSLELGDSALYFCASSDGTSGRAGEQFFGPGTRLTVL.

This chain joins TRBV7-9 and TRBJ1-2, with TRBD1 as a possible D gene (6 bases). The V gene lost 3 bases and the J gene lost 6 bases, with 20 bases spanning the gap. The CDR3 totals 16 residues. Germline lookup yields CDR1 SEHNR and CDR2 FQNEAQ (reference sequence). The CDR3 spells CASSFYPFRGVDGYTF. CDR3 DNA: TGTGCCAGCAGCTTCTACCCGTTCAGGGGAGTTGATGGCTACACCTTC.

V is TRBV29-1 and J is TRBJ1-2; D is undetermined. Germline-derived CDR1 and CDR2 are SQVTM and ANQGSEA. This CDR3 is 13 amino acids long. V was trimmed by 8 bases and J by 6 bases, leaving 19 bases between them. The CDR3 DNA sequence: TGCAGCTCGCGGAGCCTGGGGAGGGATGGCTACACCTTC. This sequence encodes CSSRSLGRDGYTF.

There are many counts of this clone. This chain connects TRBV6-5 to TRBJ2-7; D possibly corresponds to TRBD2 (6 bases). This CDR3 is built from 13 residues. With 6 bases removed from V and 6 bases from J, the gap between germline ends came to 15 bases. Per the germline V gene, CDR1 is MNHEY and CDR2 is SVGAGI. The chain's CDR3 is CASSRLEVGEQYF. CDR3 bases: TGTGCCAGCAGCAGACTAGAAGTGGGCGAGCAGTACTTC.

The chain recombines TRBV27 with TRBJ2-1; TRBD2 matches at 9 bases. Germline CDR1 reads MNHEY; CDR2 reads SMNVEV (reference sequence). V gave up 7 bases and J gave up 10 bases; unmatched junction bases: 14. CDR3 length: 15 residues. The CDR3 is CASNPLAGARGEQFF. The CDR3 DNA reads as TGTGCCAGCAACCCTTTAGCGGGGGCGAGGGGGGAGCAGTTCTTC.

The chain has TRBV6-1 and TRBJ2-7; perhaps TRBD2 as D (6 bases). Germline CDR1 is MNHNS and CDR2 is SASEGT. This CDR3 region has 16 residues. V was shortened by 4 bases and J by 7 bases, with 23 bases between the two germline ends. CDR3: CASSAIPGLETGEQYF. The CDR3 region has the DNA TGTGCCAGCAGTGCCATCCCGGGACTCGAAACGGGAGAGCAGTACTTC.

The chain is built from TRBV7-2 and TRBJ2-5; 13 bases map to TRBD2. CDR3 length: 17 residues. The trim removed 4 bases at V and 4 bases at J, leaving 9 bases unmatched. The germline gives CDR1 SGHTA, CDR2 FQGNSA. CDR3 sequence: CASSSILAGGPRETQYF. As DNA, the CDR3 is TGTGCCAGCAGCTCAATACTAGCGGGGGGGCCGCGAGAGACCCAGTACTTC.

The CDR3 region has the DNA TGTGCCAGCAGCTGGGGGACAGGGAGTGAGCAGTACTTC. As protein: CASSWGTGSEQYF. The chain combines TRBV13 with TRBJ2-7; TRBD1 aligns across 9 bases. After removal of 4 bases from V and 7 bases from J, the junction contained 5 bases not matched to a gene. The CDR3 has 13 amino acids. The germline V gene encodes CDR1 PRHDT and CDR2 FYEKMQ (reference sequence).

The chain combines TRBV7-9 with TRBJ1-2; 8 positions match TRBD1. Germline V gene data show CDR1 as SEHNR and CDR2 as FQNEAQ (reference sequence). With 5 bases clipped from V and 4 bases from J, the junction kept 6 bases outside the gene matches. The CDR3 is made up of 14 amino acids. The CDR3, as DNA: TGTGCCAGCAGCCATTCTCAGGGGGCCTATGGCTACACCTTC. Its protein product is CASSHSQGAYGYTF.